This TCR beta chain is from a study of CD8+CD57+ T cells in acquired aplastic anemia. Study at large: Recorded DNA amounts for sorted CD4+ and CD8+ cells had an average of about 3 ug.

V trimming: 3 bases; J trimming: 6 bases; junction bases outside the gene matches: 7. The germline CDR1 and CDR2 sequences are KGHDR and SFDVKD. The CDR3 is 16 residues long. Profiling of TCR beta VDJ combinations and CDR3 sequences used genomic DNA as template. A single record per CDR3 protein comes from TCRdb applying MiXCR to the reads. The repertoire holds 170,000 or so distinct CDR3 sequences, with nearly 65% as singletons. Patients sequenced had flow cytometry evidence of CD8+CD57+ cell expansion. The patients all had a severe acquired aplastic anemia diagnosis. This sequence was found in a human donor with aplastic anemia. The rearrangement joins TRBV24-1 to TRBJ2-1; 10 positions match TRBD1. The specimen sequenced was sorted CD4+, CD8+, or CD8+CD57+ T cells (not recorded which) from PBMCs. The CDR3 DNA sequence: TGTGCCACCAGTGATCCCGGGACAGGGGAAGGCAATGAGCAGTTCTTC. As protein: CATSDPGTGEGNEQFF.